This T cell receptor (beta chain) appears in the sequencing data of a study of OX40 agonist ivuxolimab in advanced cancers. Whole-study context: Patients in the trial were receiving intravenous ivuxolimab every 2 weeks, at doses of 0.01 to 10 mg/kg.

This CDR3 region has 15 residues. Germline lookup yields CDR1 SGHRS and CDR2 YFSETQ. The V and J ends lost 0 bases and 5 bases respectively, with 9 bases between them. Enrollment shut out patients with autoimmune disease history or systemic immunosuppression. The method was immunoSEQ multiplex PCR; TCRdb's version includes in-frame clones alone and lacks a portion of them. In the table there are about 91,000 clones, over 75% of which are singletons. Sample: CD4+ or CD8+ T cells sorted from blood, taken in a trial of the OX40 agonist ivuxolimab. The rearrangement joins TRBV5-1 to TRBJ1-6; D not resolved. This receptor was obtained from an adult with an advanced solid tumor such as melanoma, head and neck, liver or kidney cancer. The CDR3 here is CASSLEGYDNSPLHF. The CDR3, as DNA: TGCGCCAGCAGCTTGGAAGGGTACGATAATTCACCCCTCCACTTT.